These 5 T cell receptor beta chains came from one sample sequenced in a study of cytomegalovirus exposure and HLA in healthy donors (dated by TCRdb to 2016 to 2017). Library preparation was by the immunoSEQ multiplex PCR assay. A mixture of 60 forward primers for TCR Vbeta segments and 13 reverse primers for TCR Jbeta segments was used in the multiplex PCR. TCRdb retrieved this table from immuneACCESS and kept in-frame rearrangements only. Not all clones are present; in checked studies, unresolved V genes account for under half, and no reason is known for the remainder. For this sample there are about 180,000 clones; 79% appear just once. The leading ten clones occupy more than 0.55% of the sample. Specimen: PBMCs. Receptors originate from a woman between 35 and 50 years old in good health and CMV-seronegative.

V usage is TRBV6-6 and J usage is TRBJ2-7; 10 nucleotides line up with TRBD1. This CDR3 contains 14 residues. Trimming cost V 8 bases and J 3 bases; bases outside gene matches: 7. Germline CDR1 and CDR2: MNHNY and SVGAGI (reference sequence). CDR3 loop: CASSRTGGDYEQYF. The CDR3 region has the DNA TGTGCCAGCTCCCGGACAGGGGGTGACTACGAGCAGTACTTC.

The CDR3 protein is CASAGQGGSPLHF. In DNA form, the CDR3 reads TGTGCCAGTGCGGGACAGGGCGGCTCACCCCTCCACTTT. The chain recombines TRBV19 with TRBJ1-6; 9 bases map to TRBD1. CDR1 and CDR2 (germline): LNHDA, SQIVND (reference sequence). The CDR3 has 13 amino acids. The trim removed 8 bases at V and 10 bases at J, leaving 6 bases unmatched.

The V call is TRBV19, the J call TRBJ1-1; the match to TRBD1 covers 9 bases. Looked up from germline, CDR1 is LNHDA and CDR2 is SQIVND (reference sequence). The ends lost 2 bases at V and 8 bases at J; junction bases unmatched: 6. CDR3 size: 14 residues. The CDR3, as DNA: TGTGCCAGTAGTATATCGGGACAGGGAGTAGAAGCTTTCTTT. Translation: CASSISGQGVEAFF.

The V gene is TRBV4-2, the J gene TRBJ2-7; D uncertain. CDR3 size: 13 residues. V was cut by 6 bases and J by 0 bases, with 9 bases left in between. CDR1 and CDR2 from the germline V gene are LGHNA and YNFKEQ. Here the CDR3 DNA reads TGTGCCAGCAGTCCGGTCCACTCCTACGAGCAGTACTTC. Its protein is CASSPVHSYEQYF.

The chain carries TRBV5-4 and TRBJ2-7; 7 nucleotides match TRBD1. The germline CDR1 and CDR2 sequences are SGHNT and YYREEE (reference sequence). V lost 3 bases to trimming and J lost 3 bases; unmatched junction nucleotides: 9. This CDR3 contains 15 residues. The CDR3 bases are TGTGCCAGCAGCTCGACACAGGGGTTTATCTACGAGCAGTACTTC. Protein: CASSSTQGFIYEQYF.